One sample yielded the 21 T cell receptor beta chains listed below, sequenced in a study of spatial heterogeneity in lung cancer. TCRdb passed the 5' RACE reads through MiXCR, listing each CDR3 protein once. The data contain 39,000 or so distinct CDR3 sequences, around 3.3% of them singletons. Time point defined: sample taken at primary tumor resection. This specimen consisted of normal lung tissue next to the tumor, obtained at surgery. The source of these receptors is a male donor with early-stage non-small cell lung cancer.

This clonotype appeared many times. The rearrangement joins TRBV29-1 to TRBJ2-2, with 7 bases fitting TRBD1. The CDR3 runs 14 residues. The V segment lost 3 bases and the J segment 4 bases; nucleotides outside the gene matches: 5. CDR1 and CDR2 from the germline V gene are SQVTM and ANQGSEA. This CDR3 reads CSVDVTGATGELFF. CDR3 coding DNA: TGCAGCGTTGATGTTACAGGGGCCACCGGGGAGCTGTTTTTT.

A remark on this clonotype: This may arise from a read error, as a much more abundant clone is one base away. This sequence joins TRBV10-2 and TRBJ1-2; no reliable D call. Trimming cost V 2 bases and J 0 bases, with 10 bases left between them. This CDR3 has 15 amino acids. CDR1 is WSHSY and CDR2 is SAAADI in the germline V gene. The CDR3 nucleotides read TGCGCCAGCAGTGAGAATACGACCTCTAACTATGGCTACACCTTC. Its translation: CASSENTTSNYGYTF.

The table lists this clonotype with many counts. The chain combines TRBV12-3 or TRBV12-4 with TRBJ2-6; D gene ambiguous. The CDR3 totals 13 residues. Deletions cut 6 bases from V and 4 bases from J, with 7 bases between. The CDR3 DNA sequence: TGTGCCAGCAGCCTATTAGGGGCCAACGTCCTGACTTTC. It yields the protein CASSLLGANVLTF.

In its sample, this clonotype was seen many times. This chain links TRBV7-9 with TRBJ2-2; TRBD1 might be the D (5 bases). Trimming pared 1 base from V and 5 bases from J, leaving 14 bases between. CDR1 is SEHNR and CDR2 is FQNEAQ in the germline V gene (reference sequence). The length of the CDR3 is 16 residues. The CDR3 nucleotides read TGTGCCAGCAGCTTAGTGGGCAGGGAAAGTACCGGGGAGCTGTTTTTT. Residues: CASSLVGRESTGELFF.

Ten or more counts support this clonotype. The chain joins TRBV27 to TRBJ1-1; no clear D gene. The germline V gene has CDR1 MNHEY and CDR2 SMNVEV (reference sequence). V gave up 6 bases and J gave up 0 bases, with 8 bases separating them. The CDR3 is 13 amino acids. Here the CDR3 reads CASSFNLNTEAFF. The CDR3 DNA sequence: TGTGCCAGCAGCTTCAACTTGAACACTGAAGCTTTCTTT.

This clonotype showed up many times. The CDR3 loop is CASSPNYGATGETQYF. The CDR3 coding sequence is TGTGCCAGCTCACCGAATTATGGGGCCACTGGGGAGACCCAGTACTTC. V is TRBV18 and J is TRBJ2-5; D may be TRBD1 (5 bases). The length of the CDR3 is 16 residues. Deletions cut 3 bases from V and 5 bases from J, with 19 bases between. Germline assignment: CDR1 KGHSH and CDR2 LQKENI.

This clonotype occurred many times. DNA for the CDR3: TGTGCCAGCAGTTGGGGAGGCACTGAAGCTTTCTTT. This sequence encodes CASSWGGTEAFF. V and J are TRBV6-5 and TRBJ1-1, with no clear D. The CDR3 loop spans 12 amino acids. Trimming took off 4 bases at V and 4 bases at J, with 7 bases between the two ends. Germline V lookup: CDR1 MNHEY, CDR2 SVGAGI.

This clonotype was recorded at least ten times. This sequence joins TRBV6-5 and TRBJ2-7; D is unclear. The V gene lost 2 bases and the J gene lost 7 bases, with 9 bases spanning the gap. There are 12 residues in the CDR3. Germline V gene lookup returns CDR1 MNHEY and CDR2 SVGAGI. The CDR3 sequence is CASSYTLGEQYF. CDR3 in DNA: TGTGCCAGCAGTTACACCCTCGGAGAGCAGTACTTC.

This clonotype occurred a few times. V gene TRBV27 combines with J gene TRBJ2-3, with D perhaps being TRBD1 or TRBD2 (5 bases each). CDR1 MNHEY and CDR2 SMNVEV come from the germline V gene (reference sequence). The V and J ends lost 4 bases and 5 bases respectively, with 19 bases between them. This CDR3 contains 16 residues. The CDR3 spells CASSWDRDPRRDTQYF. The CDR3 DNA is TGTGCCAGCAGTTGGGACCGGGACCCGCGTAGAGATACGCAGTATTTT.

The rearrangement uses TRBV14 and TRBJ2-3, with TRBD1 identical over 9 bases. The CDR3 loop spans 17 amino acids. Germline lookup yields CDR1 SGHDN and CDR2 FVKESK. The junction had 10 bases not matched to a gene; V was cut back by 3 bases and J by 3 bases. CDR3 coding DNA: TGTGCCAGCAGCCAGAATTCCGGGACAGGGTATACAGATACGCAGTATTTT. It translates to CASSQNSGTGYTDTQYF. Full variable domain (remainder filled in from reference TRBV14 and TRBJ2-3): EAGVTQFPSHSVIEKGQTVTLRCDPISGHDNLYWYRRVMGKEIKFLLHFVKESKQDESGMPNNRFLAERTGGTYSTLKVQPAELEDSGVYFCASSQNSGTGYTDTQYFGPGTRLTVL.

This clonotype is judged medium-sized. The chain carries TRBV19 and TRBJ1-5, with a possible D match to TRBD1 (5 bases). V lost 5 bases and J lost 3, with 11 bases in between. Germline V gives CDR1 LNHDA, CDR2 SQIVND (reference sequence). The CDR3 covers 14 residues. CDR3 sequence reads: CASSFDSTNQPQHF. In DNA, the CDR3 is TGTGCCAGTAGTTTTGACAGTACCAATCAGCCCCAGCATTTT.

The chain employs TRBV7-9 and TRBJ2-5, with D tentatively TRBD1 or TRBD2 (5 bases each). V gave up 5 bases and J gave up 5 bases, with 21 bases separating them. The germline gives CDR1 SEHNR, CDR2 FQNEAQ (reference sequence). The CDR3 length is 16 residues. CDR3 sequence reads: CASSPRGAFEVETQYF. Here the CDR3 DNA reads TGTGCCAGCAGCCCCAGAGGGGCTTTCGAGGTGGAGACCCAGTACTTC.

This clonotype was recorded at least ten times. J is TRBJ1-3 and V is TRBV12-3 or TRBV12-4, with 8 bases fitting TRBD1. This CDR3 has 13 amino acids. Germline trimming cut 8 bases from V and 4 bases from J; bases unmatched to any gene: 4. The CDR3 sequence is CASQTGAGNTIYF. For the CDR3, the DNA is TGTGCCAGCCAGACAGGGGCGGGAAACACCATATATTTT.

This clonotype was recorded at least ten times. CDR3 loop: CASSSRTYNEQFF. CDR3 nucleotide sequence: TGTGCCAGCAGTTCCAGGACCTACAATGAGCAGTTCTTC. The chain links TRBV28 to TRBJ2-1, with D unresolved. V was shortened by 4 bases and J by 2 bases, with 6 bases between the two germline ends. CDR3 length equals 13 residues. The V gene's germline CDR1 is MDHEN and CDR2 SYDVKM.

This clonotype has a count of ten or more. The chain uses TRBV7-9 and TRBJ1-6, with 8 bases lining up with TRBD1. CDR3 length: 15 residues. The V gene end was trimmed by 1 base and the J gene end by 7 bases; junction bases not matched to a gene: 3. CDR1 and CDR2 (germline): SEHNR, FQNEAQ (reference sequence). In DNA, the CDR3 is TGTGCCAGCAGCTTAGGGGGGACAGGCAATTCACCCCTCCACTTT. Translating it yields CASSLGGTGNSPLHF.

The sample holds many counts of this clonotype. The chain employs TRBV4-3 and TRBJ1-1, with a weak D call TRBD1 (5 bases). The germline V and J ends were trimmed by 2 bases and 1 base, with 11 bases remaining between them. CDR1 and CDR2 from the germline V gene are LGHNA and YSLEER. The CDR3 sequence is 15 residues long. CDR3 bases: TGCGCCAGCAGCCAAACTAGCACAGGGAACACTGAAGCTTTCTTT. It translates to CASSQTSTGNTEAFF.

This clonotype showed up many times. CDR3 coding DNA: TGTGCCAGCAGCCCGGGACAGGGGCTCAGGACGGATCAGCCCCAGCATTTT. Translating gives CASSPGQGLRTDQPQHF. The chain recombines TRBV12-3 or TRBV12-4 with TRBJ1-5; 10 nucleotides align to TRBD1. CDR3 length equals 17 residues. V lost 6 bases to trimming and J lost 5 bases; unmatched junction nucleotides: 13.

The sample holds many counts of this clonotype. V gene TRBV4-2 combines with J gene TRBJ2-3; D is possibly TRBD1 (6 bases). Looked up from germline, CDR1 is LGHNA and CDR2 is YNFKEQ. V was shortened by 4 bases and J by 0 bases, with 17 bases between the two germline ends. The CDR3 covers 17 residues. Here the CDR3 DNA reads TGTGCCAGCAGCCGTGTCTCGGACAGTATTAGCACAGATACGCAGTATTTT. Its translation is CASSRVSDSISTDTQYF.

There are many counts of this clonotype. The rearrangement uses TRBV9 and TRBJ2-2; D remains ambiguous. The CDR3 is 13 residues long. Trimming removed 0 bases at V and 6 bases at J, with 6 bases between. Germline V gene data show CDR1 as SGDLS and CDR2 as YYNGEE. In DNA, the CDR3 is TGTGCCAGCAGCGTAGGGGGTCCCGGGGAGCTGTTTTTT. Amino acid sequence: CASSVGGPGELFF.

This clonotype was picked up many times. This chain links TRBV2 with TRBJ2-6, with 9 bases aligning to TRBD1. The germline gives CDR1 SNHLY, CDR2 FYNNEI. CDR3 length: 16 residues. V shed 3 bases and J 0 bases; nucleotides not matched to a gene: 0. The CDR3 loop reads CASSETGGSGANVLTF. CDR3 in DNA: TGTGCCAGCAGTGAGACAGGGGGCTCTGGGGCCAACGTCCTGACTTTC.

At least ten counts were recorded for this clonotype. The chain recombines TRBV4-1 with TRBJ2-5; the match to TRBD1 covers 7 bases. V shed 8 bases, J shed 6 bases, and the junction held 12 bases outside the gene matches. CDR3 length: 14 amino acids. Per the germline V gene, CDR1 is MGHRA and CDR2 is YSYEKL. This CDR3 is CASGVDRDHKTQYF. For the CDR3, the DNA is TGCGCCAGCGGGGTCGACAGGGATCACAAGACCCAGTACTTC.